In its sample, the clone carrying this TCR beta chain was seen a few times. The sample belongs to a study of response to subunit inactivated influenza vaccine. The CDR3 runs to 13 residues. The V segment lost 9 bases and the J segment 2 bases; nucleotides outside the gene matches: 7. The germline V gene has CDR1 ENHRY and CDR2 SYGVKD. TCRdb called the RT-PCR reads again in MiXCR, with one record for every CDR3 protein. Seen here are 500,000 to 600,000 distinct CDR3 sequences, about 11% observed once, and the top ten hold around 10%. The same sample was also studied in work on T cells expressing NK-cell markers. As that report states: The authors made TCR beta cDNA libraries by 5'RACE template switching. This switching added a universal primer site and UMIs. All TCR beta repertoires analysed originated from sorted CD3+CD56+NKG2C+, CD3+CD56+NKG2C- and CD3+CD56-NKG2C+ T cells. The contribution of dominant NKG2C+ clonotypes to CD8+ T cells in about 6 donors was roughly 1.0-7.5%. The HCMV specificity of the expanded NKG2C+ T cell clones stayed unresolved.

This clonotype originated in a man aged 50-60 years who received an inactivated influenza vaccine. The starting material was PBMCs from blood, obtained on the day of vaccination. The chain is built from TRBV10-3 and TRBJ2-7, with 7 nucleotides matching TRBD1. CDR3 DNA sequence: TGTGCCATAAACCGGGACAGCACCTACGAGCAGTACTTC. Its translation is CAINRDSTYEQYF.